This T cell receptor (beta chain) was retrieved from a study of T cell repertoires in cytomegalovirus infection. Study-wide background: Shared public TCR beta signatures pointed to both CMV infection and a matching HLA type.

MiXCR, applied by TCRdb to the reads, yields one record per CDR3 protein. The sample lists 150,000 to 200,000 distinct CDR3 sequences, approximately 30% seen once, with around 29% in the top ten. This clonotype was seen many times. Its target is not known. Study-level results: The cumulative frequency of public TCR beta families identified carriers of CMV plus the relevant HLA.

The TCR was taken from a human donor in good health (CMV status not recorded). Some clones in this sample may be carry-over from other donors' samples. Input material: PBMCs.

The CDR3 here is CASSRIRTGAGDGYTF. The CDR3 DNA reads TGTGCCAGCAGCCGGATAAGAACAGGGGCAGGTGATGGCTACACCTTC. The rearrangement links TRBV7-9 to TRBJ1-2; 7 bases map to TRBD1. The CDR3 contains 16 residues. CDR1 and CDR2 (germline): SEHNR, FQNEAQ (reference sequence). Trimming took 5 bases from V and 6 from J; bases not matched to a gene: 15.